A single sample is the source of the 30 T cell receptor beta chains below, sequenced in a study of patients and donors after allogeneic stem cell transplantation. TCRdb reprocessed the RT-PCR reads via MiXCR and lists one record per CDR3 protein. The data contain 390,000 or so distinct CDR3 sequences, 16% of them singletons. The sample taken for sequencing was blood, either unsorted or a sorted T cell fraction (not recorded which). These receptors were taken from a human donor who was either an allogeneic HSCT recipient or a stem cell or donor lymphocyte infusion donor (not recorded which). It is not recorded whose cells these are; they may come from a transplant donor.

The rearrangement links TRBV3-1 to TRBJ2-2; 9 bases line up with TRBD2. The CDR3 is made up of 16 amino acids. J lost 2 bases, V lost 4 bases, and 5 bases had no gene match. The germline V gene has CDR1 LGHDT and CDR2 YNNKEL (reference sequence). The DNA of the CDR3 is TGTGCCAGCAGCCCAGGGACTAGCCCCAACACCGGGGAGCTGTTTTTT. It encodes CASSPGTSPNTGELFF.

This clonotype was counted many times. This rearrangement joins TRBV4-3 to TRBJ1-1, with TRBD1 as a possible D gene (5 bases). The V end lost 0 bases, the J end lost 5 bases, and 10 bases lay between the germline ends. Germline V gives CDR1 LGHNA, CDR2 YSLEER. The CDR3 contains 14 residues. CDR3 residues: CASSQDFWGTEAFF. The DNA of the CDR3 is TGCGCCAGCAGCCAAGATTTTTGGGGGACTGAAGCTTTCTTT.

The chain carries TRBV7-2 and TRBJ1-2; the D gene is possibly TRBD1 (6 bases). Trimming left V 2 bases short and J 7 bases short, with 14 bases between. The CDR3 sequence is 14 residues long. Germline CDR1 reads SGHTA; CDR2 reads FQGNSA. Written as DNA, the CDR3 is TGTGCCAGCAGCTTAAAGCCGGGGGCGGGTGGCTACACCTTC. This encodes CASSLKPGAGGYTF.

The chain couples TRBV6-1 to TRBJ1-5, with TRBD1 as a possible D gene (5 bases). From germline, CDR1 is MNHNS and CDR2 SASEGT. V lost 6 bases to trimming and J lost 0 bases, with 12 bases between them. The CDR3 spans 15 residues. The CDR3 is CASSPGGNSNQPQHF. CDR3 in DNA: TGTGCCAGCAGCCCGGGGGGGAATAGCAATCAGCCCCAGCATTTT.

This chain's CDR3 is CASSLAMDTEAFF. The DNA for the CDR3 is TGCGCCAGCAGCCTTGCCATGGACACTGAAGCTTTCTTT. The chain links TRBV4-3 to TRBJ1-1; D is uncertain. The CDR3 loop spans 13 amino acids. Germline V gene sequence: CDR1 LGHNA, CDR2 YSLEER. V was pared by 4 bases and J by 3 bases, with 9 bases between.

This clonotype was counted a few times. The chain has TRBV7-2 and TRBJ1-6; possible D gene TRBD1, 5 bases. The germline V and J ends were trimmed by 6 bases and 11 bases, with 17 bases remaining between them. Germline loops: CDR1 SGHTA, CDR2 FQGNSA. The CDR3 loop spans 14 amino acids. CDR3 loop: CASRSERGSTPLHF. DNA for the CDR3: TGTGCCAGCAGATCCGAGCGGGGCTCAACACCCCTCCACTTT.

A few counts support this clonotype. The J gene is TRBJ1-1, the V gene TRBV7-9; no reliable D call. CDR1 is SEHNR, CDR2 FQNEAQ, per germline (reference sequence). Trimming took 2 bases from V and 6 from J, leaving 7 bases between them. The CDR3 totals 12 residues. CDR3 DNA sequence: TGTGCCAGCAGCTTATTAGGGCCTGAAGCTTTCTTT. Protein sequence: CASSLLGPEAFF. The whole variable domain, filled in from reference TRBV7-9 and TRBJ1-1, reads DTGVSQNPRHKITKRGQNVTFRCDPISEHNRLYWYRQTLGQGPEFLTYFQNEAQLEKSRLLSDRFSAERPKGSFSTLEIQRTEQGDSAMYLCASSLLGPEAFFGQGTRLTVV.

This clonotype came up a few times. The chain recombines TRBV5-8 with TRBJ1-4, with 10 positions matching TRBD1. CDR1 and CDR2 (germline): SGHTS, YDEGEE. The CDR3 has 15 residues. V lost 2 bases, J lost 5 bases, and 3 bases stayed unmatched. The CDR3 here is CASSLGQGGNEKLFF. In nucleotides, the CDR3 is TGTGCCAGCAGCTTAGGACAGGGGGGAAATGAAAAACTGTTTTTT.

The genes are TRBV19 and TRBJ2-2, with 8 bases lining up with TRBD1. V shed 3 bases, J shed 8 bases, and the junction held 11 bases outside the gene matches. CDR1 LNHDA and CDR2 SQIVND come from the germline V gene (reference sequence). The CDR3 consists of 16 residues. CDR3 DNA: TGTGCCAGTAGTATTCGGACAGGGCCTCTGGGTGGGGAGCTGTTTTTT. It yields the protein CASSIRTGPLGGELFF. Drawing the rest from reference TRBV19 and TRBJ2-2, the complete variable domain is DGGITQSPKYLFRKEGQNVTLSCEQNLNHDAMYWYRQDPGQGLRLIYYSQIVNDFQKGDIAEGYSVSREKKESFPLTVTSAQKNPTAFYLCASSIRTGPLGGELFFGEGSRLTVL.

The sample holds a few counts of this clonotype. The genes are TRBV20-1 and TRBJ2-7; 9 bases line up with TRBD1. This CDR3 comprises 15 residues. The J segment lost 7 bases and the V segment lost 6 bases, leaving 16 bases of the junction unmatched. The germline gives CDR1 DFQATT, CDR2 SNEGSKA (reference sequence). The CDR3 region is CSAYKWGDRVGEQYF. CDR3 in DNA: TGCAGTGCCTACAAGTGGGGGGACAGGGTGGGAGAGCAGTACTTC.

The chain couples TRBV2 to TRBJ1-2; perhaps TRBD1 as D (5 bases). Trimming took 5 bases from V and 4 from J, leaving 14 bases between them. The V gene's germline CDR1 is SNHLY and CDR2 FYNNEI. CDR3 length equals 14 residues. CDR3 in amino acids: CASSRRSGSYGYTF. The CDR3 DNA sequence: TGTGCCAGCAGTAGAAGGTCAGGGAGCTATGGCTACACCTTC.

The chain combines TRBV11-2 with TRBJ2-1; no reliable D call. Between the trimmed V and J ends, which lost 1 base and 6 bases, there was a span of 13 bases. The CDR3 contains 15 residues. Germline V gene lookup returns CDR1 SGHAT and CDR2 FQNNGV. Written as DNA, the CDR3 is TGTGCCAGCAGCTTAGGTAGCAGAGTAACCAATGAGCAGTTCTTC. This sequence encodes CASSLGSRVTNEQFF.

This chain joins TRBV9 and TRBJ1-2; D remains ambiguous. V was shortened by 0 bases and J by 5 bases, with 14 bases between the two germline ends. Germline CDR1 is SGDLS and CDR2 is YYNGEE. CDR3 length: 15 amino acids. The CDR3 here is CASSVGVPILYGYTF. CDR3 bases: TGTGCCAGCAGCGTAGGGGTCCCCATCCTTTATGGCTACACCTTC.

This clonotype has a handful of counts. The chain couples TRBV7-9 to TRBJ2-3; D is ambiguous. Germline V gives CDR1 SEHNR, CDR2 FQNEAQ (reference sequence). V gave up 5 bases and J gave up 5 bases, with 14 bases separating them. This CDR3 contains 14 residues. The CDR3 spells CASSPGWGKDTQYF. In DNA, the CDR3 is TGTGCCAGCAGCCCCGGATGGGGAAAAGATACGCAGTATTTT.

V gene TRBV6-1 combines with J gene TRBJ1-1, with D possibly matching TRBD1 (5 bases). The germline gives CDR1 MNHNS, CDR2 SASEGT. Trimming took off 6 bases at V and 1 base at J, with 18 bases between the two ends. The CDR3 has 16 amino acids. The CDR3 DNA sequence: TGTGCCAGCAGGGGACGGGTTTTTTTCCGGAACACTGAAGCTTTCTTT. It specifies CASRGRVFFRNTEAFF.

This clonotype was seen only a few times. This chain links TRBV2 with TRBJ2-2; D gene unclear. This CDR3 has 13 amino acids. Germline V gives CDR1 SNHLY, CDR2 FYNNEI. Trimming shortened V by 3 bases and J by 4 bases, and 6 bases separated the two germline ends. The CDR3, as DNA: TGTGCCAGCAGTGATACTTCCACCGGGGAGCTGTTTTTT. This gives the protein CASSDTSTGELFF. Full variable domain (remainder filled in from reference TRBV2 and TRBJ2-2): EPEVTQTPSHQVTQMGQEVILRCVPISNHLYFYWYRQILGQKVEFLVSFYNNEISEKSEIFDDQFSVERPDGSNFTLKIRSTKLEDSAMYFCASSDTSTGELFFGEGSRLTVL.

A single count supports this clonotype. The CDR3 protein is CACWTGSYEQYF. DNA for the CDR3: TGTGCCTGCTGGACAGGGTCCTACGAGCAGTACTTC. The V call is TRBV30, the J call TRBJ2-7; 8 bases match TRBD1. Trimming at V came to 6 bases and at J to 1 base, leaving 2 bases not matched to a gene. This CDR3 contains 12 residues. In germline, CDR1 is GTSNPN, CDR2 SVGIG (reference sequence).

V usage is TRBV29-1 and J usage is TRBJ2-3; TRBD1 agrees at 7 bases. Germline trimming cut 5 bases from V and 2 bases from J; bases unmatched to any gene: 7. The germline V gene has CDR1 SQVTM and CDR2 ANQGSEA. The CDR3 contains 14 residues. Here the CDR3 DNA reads TGCAGCGTTTTGAGGGACAGAAACACAGATACGCAGTATTTT. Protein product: CSVLRDRNTDTQYF.

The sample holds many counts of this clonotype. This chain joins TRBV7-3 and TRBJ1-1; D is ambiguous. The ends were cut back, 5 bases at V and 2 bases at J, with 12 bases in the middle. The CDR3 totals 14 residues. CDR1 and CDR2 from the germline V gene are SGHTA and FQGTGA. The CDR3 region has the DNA TGTGCCAGCAGCGCCGTAGGTGGTAACACTGAAGCTTTCTTT. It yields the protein CASSAVGGNTEAFF.

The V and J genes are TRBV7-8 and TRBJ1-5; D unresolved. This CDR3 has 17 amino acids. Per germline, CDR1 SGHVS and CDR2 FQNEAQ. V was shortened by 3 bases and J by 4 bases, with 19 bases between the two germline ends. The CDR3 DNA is TGTGCCAGCAGCTTCAGCAGGTCCGAATCCCCAAATCAGCCCCAGCATTTT. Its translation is CASSFSRSESPNQPQHF.

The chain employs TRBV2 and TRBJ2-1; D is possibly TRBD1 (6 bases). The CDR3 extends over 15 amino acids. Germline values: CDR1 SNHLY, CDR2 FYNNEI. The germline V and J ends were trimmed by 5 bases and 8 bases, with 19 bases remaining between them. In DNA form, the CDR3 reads TGTGCCAGCAGTCGAACAGGGACCGTGGGATATGAGCAGTTCTTC. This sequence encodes CASSRTGTVGYEQFF.

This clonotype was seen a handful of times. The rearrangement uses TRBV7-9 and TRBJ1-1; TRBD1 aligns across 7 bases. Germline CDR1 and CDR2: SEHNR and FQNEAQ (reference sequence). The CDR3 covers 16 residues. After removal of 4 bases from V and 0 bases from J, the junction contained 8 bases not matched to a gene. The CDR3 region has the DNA TGTGCCAGCAGCTATCCCAAGACAGGGCTGAACACTGAAGCTTTCTTT. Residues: CASSYPKTGLNTEAFF.

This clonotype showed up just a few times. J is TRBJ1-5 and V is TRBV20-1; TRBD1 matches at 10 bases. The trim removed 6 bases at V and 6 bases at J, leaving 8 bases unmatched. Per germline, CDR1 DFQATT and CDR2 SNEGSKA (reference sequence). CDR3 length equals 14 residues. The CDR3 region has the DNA TGCAGTGCAAAGGGACAGGGGAAGACTCAGCCCCAGCATTTT. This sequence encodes CSAKGQGKTQPQHF.

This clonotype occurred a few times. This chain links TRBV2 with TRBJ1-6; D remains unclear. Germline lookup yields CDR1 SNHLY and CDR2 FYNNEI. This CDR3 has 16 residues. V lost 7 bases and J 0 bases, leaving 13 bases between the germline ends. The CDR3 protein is CASTGDTSSYNSPLHF. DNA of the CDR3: TGTGCCAGCACCGGTGACACAAGCTCCTATAATTCACCCCTCCACTTT. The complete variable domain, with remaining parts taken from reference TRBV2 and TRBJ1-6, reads EPEVTQTPSHQVTQMGQEVILRCVPISNHLYFYWYRQILGQKVEFLVSFYNNEISEKSEIFDDQFSVERPDGSNFTLKIRSTKLEDSAMYFCASTGDTSSYNSPLHFGNGTRLTVT.

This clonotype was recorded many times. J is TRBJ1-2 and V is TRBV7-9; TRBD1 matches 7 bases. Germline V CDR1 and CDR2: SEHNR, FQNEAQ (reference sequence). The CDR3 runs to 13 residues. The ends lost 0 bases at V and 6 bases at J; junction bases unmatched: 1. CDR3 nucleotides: TGTGCCAGCAGCTTAGCGACAGGGAATGGCTACACCTTC. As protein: CASSLATGNGYTF.

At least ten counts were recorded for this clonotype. The CDR3 loop reads CASSLNRATQYF. The CDR3 nucleotides are TGTGCCAGCAGTCTCAACCGGGCAACCCAGTACTTC. The chain has TRBV12-3 or TRBV12-4 and TRBJ2-5; D is unclear. This CDR3 is built from 12 residues. V was shortened by 5 bases and J by 8 bases, with 12 bases between the two germline ends.

CDR3 nucleotide sequence: TGTGCCAGCAGCCTAGACCCCTCCACAGAGACCCAGTACTTC. Translating it yields CASSLDPSTETQYF. V is TRBV3-1 and J is TRBJ2-5, with D unclear. Deletions cut 4 bases from V and 4 bases from J, with 13 bases between. The CDR3 has 14 residues. Germline CDR1 and CDR2: LGHDT and YNNKEL (reference sequence).

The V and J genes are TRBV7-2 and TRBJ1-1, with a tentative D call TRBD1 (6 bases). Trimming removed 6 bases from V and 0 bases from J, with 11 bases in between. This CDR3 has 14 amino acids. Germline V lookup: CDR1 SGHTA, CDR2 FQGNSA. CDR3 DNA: TGTGCCAGCAGACAGGGCTCCATGAACACTGAAGCTTTCTTT. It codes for CASRQGSMNTEAFF.

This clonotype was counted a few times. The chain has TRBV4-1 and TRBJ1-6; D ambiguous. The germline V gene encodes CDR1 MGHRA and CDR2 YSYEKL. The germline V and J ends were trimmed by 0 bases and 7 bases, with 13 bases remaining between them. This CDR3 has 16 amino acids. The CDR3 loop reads CASSQEATVSNSPLHF. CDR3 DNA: TGCGCCAGCAGCCAAGAAGCAACAGTGTCAAATTCACCCCTCCACTTT.

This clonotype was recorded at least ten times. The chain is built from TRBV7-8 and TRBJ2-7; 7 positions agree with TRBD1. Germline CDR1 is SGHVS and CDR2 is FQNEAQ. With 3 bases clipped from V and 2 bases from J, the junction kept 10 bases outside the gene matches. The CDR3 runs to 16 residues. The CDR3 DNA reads TGTGCCAGCAGCTTCAACACAGGGGTCCTTACCTACGAGCAGTACTTC. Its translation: CASSFNTGVLTYEQYF.